This TCR beta chain is drawn from a study of shared clonotypes between healthy human individuals. Study as a whole: Each donor had three CD4 naive, three CD4 memory, two CD8 naive and one CD8 memory plate.

TCRdb's copy holds only in-frame clones and misses some; the assay was immunoSEQ multiplex PCR. In the table there are about 2.3 million clones, about 90% of which are singletons. The donor population consisted of healthy HIV-negative adults with no recent acute infections or vaccinations. The CDR3 has 15 amino acids. Per germline, CDR1 SGHRS and CDR2 YFSETQ. Trimming stripped 0 bases from V and 5 bases from J, with 12 bases between. The receptor was derived from a man aged 18 to 29 in good health. Some clones in this sample may be carry-over from other donors' samples. The chain has TRBV5-1 and TRBJ2-1; a possible D gene is TRBD2 (5 bases). Source material: naive CD4+ T cells from PBMCs. Subset given: CD45RA+ positively selected. The CDR3 reads CASSLGSGVNNEQFF. CDR3 DNA: TGCGCCAGCAGCTTGGGCAGCGGAGTAAACAATGAGCAGTTCTTC.